This section outlines one T cell receptor (beta chain) sequence together with its context. V was trimmed by 5 bases and J by 6 bases, leaving 17 bases between them. The germline V gene encodes CDR1 SGDLS and CDR2 YYNGEE. There are 14 residues in the CDR3. This sample stems from a study of blood T cell repertoires in COVID-19. Across the whole study: Sites across the United States, Italy and Spain contributed samples from acute and convalescent COVID-19.

Per the original data handling: The authors estimated nucleated cell counts from reference gene primer amplification. Sequenced by immunoSEQ multiplex PCR; TCRdb stores in-frame clones only, minus some. For V, J and clone size, that table is used; D and trimming come from the DNA. The table has around 210,000 clones, around 88% seen once; the top ten hold around 1.4%. J is TRBJ1-1 and V is TRBV9; D perhaps matches TRBD1 (5 bases). The source of this sequence is a man aged 18-30 years with active or convalescent COVID-19. Sequencing was carried out using peripheral blood. CDR3 amino acids: CASSLGGTGAEAFF. Written as DNA, the CDR3 is TGTGCCAGCAGTCTGGGGGGTACGGGCGCTGAAGCTTTCTTT.